This entry features one T cell receptor beta chain sequence. Its antigen is still unknown. Assay used: immunoSEQ multiplex PCR; TCRdb lists only in-frame clones, some missing. The sample has 350,000 to 450,000 clones, 92% seen once. Treatment in this sample: around 19 received Ad26.COV2.S at low or high dose, single or two shots; roughly five received placebo; per-sample allocation not given. Samples came from day 63 after the first vaccine or placebo injection. This vaccine is an Ad26 vector that expresses the Wuhan-strain SARS-CoV-2 spike. These data come from a study of Ad26.COV2.S vaccination and SARS-CoV-2 variants. Whole-study context: Into the muscle, Ad26.COV2.S was dosed once or twice, 56 days apart.

Whole-study findings and limits: Reportedly, spike-specific CD8+ and CD4+ T cell responses achieved substantial breadth once vaccination had taken place.

CDR3 length: 14 amino acids. Deletions cut 7 bases from V and 1 base from J, with 12 bases between. Per the germline V gene, CDR1 is SGHNT and CDR2 is YYREEE (reference sequence). The TCR was taken from a person between 18 and 65 years old who received the Ad26.COV2.S COVID-19 vaccine or a placebo. The sample was peripheral blood, taken in a trial of Ad26.COV2.S vaccine versus placebo. The chain recombines TRBV5-4 with TRBJ2-1; D uncertain. In nucleotides, the CDR3 is TGTGCCAGCTACCCCCGCGGATCCTACAATGAGCAGTTCTTC. It codes for CASYPRGSYNEQFF. Together with reference TRBV5-4 and TRBJ2-1, the CDR3 gives the full variable domain: ETGVTQSPTHLIKTRGQQVTLRCSSQSGHNTVSWYQQALGQGPQFIFQYYREEENGRGNFPPRFSGLQFPNYSSELNVNALELDDSALYLCASYPRGSYNEQFFGPGTRLTVL.